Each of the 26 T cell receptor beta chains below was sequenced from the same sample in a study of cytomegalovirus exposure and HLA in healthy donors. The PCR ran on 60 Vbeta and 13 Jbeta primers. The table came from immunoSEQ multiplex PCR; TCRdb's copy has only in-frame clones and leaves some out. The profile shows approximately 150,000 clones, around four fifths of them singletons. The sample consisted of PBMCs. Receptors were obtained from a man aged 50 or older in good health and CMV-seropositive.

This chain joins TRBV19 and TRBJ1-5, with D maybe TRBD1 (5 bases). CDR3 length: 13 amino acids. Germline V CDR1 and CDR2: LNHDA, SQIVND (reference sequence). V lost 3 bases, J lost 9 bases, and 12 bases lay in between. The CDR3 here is CASSMGPPGPQHF. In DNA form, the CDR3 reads TGTGCCAGTAGTATGGGGCCCCCTGGGCCCCAGCATTTT.

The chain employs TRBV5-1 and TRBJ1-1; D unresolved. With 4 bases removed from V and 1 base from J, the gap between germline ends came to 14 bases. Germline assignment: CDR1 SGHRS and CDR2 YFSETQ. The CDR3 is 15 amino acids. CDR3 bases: TGCGCCAGCAGCGCGGGGAGAGGTCCGAACACTGAAGCTTTCTTT. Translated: CASSAGRGPNTEAFF.

The CDR3 DNA follows: TGTGCCTGGAGTGGAGACAGGGGAAGGCCCGGGGAGCTGTTTTTT. Translation: CAWSGDRGRPGELFF. V and J are TRBV30 and TRBJ2-2, with 8 bases that match TRBD1. The V segment lost 1 base and the J segment 6 bases; nucleotides outside the gene matches: 7. Germline V gene sequence: CDR1 GTSNPN, CDR2 SVGIG (reference sequence). The CDR3 consists of 15 residues.

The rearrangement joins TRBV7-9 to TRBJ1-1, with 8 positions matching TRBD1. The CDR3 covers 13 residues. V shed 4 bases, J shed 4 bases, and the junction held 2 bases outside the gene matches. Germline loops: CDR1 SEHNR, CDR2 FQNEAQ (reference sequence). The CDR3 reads CASSSQGVTEAFF. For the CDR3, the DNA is TGTGCCAGCAGCTCACAGGGGGTCACTGAAGCTTTCTTT.

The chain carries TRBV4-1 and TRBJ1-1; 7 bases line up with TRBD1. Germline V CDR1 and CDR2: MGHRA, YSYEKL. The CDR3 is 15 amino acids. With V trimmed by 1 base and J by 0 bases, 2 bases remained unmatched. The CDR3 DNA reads TGCGCCAGCAGCCAAGGAGACAGGGTGAACACTGAAGCTTTCTTT. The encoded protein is CASSQGDRVNTEAFF.

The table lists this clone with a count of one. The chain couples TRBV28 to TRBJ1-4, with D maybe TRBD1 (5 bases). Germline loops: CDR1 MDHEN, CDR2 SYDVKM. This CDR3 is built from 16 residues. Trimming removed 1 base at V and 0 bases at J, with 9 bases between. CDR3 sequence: CASSLFQGATNEKLFF. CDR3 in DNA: TGTGCCAGCAGTTTATTCCAGGGTGCAACTAATGAAAAACTGTTTTTT.

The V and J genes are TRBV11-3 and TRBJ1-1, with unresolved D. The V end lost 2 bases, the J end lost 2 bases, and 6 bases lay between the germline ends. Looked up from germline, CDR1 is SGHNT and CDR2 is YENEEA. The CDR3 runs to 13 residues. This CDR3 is CASSLYVNTEAFF. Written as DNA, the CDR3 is TGTGCCAGCAGCTTATATGTTAACACTGAAGCTTTCTTT.

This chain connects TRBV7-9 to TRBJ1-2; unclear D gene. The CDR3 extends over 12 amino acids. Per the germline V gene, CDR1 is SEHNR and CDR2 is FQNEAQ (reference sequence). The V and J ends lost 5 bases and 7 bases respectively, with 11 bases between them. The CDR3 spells CASSTPDFGYTF. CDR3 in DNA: TGTGCCAGCAGCACCCCGGACTTTGGCTACACCTTC.

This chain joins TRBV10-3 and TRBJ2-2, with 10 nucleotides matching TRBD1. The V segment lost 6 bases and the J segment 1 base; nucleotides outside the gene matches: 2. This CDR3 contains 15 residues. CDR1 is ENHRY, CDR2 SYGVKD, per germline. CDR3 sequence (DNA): TGTGCCATCAGCCGGGACAGGGGGAACACCGGGGAGCTGTTTTTT. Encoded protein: CAISRDRGNTGELFF.

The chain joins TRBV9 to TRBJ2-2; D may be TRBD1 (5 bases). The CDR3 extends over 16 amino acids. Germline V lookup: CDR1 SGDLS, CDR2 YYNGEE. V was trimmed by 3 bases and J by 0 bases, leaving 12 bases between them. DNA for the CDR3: TGTGCCAGCAGCGAGACAGAAACTCCGAACACCGGGGAGCTGTTTTTT. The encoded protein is CASSETETPNTGELFF.

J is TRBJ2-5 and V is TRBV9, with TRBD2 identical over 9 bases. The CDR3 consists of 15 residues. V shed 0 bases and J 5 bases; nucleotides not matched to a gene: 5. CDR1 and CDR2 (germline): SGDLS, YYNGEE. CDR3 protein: CASSVAGGRAETQYF. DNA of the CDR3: TGTGCCAGCAGCGTAGCAGGCGGGAGGGCGGAGACCCAGTACTTC.

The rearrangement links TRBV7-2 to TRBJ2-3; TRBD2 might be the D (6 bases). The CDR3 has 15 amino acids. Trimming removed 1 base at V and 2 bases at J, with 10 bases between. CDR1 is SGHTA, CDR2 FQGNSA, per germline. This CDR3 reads CASSLELAYTDTQYF. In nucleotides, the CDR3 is TGTGCCAGCAGCTTAGAACTAGCCTACACAGATACGCAGTATTTT.

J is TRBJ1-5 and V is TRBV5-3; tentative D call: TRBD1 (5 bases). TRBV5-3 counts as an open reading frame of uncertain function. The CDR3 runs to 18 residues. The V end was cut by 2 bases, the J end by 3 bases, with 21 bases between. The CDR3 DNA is TGTGCCAGAAGCTTACAAAGGGGCGATCCCCAATTCAATCAGCCCCAGCATTTT. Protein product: CARSLQRGDPQFNQPQHF.

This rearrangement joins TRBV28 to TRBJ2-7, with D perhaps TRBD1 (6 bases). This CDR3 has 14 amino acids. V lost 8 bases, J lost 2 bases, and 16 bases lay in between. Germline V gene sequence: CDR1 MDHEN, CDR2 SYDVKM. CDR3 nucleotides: TGTGCCAGCGGACAGCCATCATTCACCTACGAGCAGTACTTC. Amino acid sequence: CASGQPSFTYEQYF.

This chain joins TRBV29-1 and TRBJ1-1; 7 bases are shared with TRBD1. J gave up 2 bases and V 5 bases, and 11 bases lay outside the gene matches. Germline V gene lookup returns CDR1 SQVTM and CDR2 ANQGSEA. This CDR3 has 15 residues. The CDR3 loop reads CSVLTPGTVNTEAFF. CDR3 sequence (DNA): TGCAGCGTTCTTACCCCCGGGACAGTAAACACTGAAGCTTTCTTT. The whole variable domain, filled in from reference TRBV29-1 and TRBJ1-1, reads SAVISQKPSRDICQRGTSLTIQCQVDSQVTMMFWYRQQPGQSLTLIATANQGSEATYESGFVIDKFPISRPNLTFSTLTVSNMSPEDSSIYLCSVLTPGTVNTEAFFGQGTRLTVV.

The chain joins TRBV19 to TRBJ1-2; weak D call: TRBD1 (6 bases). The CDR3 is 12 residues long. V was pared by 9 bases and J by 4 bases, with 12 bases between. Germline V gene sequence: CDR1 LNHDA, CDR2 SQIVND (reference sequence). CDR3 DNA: TGTGCCAGCACACAGGGCGCCTATGGCTACACCTTC. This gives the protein CASTQGAYGYTF.

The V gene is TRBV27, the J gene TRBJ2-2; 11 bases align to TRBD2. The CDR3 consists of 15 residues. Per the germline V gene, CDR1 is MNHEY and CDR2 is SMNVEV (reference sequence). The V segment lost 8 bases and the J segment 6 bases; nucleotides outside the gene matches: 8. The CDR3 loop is CASQRLAGQAGELFF. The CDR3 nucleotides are TGTGCCAGCCAAAGACTAGCGGGACAAGCCGGGGAGCTGTTTTTT.

The CDR3 DNA reads as TGTGCCAGCATGCAGGGGGCCGGATATAGCAATGAGCAGTTCTTC. It codes for CASMQGAGYSNEQFF. V is TRBV2 and J is TRBJ2-1; 8 positions agree with TRBD1. J lost 6 bases, V lost 7 bases, and 11 bases had no gene match. Germline V gene sequence: CDR1 SNHLY, CDR2 FYNNEI. The CDR3 spans 15 residues.

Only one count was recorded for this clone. CDR3 nucleotides: TGTGCCAGCAGCCGATGGGACCAGGGGAACGGTCAGCCCCAGCATTTT. As protein: CASSRWDQGNGQPQHF. This chain uses TRBV5-6 with TRBJ1-5; the D gene is possibly TRBD1 (6 bases). Germline V gives CDR1 SGHDT, CDR2 YYEEEE. This CDR3 comprises 16 residues. The ends were cut back, 4 bases at V and 6 bases at J, with 20 bases in the middle.

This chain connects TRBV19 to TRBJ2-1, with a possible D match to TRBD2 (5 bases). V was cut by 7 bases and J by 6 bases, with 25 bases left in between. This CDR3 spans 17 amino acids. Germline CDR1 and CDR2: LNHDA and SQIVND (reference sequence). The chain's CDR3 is CASTRAMRDTPRNEQFF. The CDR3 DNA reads TGTGCCAGTACCCGCGCCATGAGGGATACCCCTCGCAATGAGCAGTTCTTC.

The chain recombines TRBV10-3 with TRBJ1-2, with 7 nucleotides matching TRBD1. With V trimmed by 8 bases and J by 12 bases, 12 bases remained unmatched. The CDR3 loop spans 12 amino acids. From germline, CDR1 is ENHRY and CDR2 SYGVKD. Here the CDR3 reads CAIGEQGWGHTF. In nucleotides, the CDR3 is TGTGCCATCGGGGAACAGGGGTGGGGCCACACCTTC.

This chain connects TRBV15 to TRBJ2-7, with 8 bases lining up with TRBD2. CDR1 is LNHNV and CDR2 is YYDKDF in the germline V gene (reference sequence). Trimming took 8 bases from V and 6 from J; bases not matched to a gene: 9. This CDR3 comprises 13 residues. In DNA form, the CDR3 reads TGTGCCACCGAGACTAGCGAGGACTCCGAGCAGTACTTC. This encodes CATETSEDSEQYF.

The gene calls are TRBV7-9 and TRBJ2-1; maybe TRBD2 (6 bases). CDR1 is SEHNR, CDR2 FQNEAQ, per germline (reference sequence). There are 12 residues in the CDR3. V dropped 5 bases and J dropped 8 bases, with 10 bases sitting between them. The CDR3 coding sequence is TGTGCCAGCAGCCCCGGAGGGGATGAGCAGTTCTTC. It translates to CASSPGGDEQFF.

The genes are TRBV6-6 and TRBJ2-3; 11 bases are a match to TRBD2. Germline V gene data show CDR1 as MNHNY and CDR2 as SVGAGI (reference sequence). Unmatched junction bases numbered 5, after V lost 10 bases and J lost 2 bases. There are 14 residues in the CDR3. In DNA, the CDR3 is TGTGCCACAAGACTAGCGGGGACCACAGATACGCAGTATTTT. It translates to CATRLAGTTDTQYF.

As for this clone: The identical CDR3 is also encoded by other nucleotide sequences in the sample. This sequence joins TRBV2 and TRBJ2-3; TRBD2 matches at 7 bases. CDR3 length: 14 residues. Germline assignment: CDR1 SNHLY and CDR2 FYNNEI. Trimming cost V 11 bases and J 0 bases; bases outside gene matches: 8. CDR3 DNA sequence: TGTGCCGGCCTCGGGGGGTTGAGCACAGATACGCAGTATTTT. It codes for CAGLGGLSTDTQYF.

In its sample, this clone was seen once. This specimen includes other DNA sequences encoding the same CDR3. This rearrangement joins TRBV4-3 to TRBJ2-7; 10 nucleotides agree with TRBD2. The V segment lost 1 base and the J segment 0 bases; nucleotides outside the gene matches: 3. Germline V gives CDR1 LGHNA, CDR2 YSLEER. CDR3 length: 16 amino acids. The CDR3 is CASSQALAGDSYEQYF. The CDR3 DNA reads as TGCGCCAGCAGCCAAGCCCTAGCGGGGGACTCCTACGAGCAGTACTTC.